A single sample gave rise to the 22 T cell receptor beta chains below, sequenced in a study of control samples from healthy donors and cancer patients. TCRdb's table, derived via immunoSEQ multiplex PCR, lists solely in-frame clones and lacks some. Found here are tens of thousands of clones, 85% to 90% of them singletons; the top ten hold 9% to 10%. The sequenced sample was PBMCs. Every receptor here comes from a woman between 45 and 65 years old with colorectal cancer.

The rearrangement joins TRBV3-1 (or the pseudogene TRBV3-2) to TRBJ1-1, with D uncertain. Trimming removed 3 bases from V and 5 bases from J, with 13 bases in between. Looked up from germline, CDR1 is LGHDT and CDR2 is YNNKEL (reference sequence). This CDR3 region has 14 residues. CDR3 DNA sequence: TGTGCCAGCAGCCACCTTGGATCGAGGACTGAAGCTTTCTTT. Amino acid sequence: CASSHLGSRTEAFF.

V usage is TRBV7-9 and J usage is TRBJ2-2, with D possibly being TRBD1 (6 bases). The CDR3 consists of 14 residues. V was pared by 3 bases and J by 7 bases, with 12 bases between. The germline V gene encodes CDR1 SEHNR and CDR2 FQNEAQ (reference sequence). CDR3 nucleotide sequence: TGTGCCAGCAGCTTTGCACAGGGCATCGGGGAGCTGTTTTTT. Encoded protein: CASSFAQGIGELFF.

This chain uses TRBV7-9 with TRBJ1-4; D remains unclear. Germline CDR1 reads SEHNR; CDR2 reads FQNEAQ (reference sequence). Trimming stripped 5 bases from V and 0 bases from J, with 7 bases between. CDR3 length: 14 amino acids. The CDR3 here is CASSLPATNEKLFF. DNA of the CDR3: TGTGCCAGCAGCCTTCCAGCAACTAATGAAAAACTGTTTTTT.

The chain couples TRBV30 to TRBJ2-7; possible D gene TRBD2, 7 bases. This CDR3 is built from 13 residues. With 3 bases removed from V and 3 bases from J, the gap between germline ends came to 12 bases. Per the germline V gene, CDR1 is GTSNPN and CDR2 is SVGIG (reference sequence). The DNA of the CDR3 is TGTGCCTGGAGAGGGGGAGGGAGCTACGAGCAGTACGTC. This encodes CAWRGGGSYEQYV.

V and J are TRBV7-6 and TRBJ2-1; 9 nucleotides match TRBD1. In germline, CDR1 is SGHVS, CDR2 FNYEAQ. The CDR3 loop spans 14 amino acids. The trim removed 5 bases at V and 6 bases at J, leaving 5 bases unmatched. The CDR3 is CASSGGTGINEQFF. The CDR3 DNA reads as TGTGCCAGCAGCGGGGGGACAGGGATCAATGAGCAGTTCTTC.

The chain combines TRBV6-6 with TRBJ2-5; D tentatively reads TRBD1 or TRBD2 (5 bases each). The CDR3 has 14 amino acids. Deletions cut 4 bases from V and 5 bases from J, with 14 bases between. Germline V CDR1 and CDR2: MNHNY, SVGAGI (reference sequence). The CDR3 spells CASSSGTAFETQYF. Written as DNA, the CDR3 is TGTGCCAGCAGTTCCGGGACGGCGTTTGAGACCCAGTACTTC.

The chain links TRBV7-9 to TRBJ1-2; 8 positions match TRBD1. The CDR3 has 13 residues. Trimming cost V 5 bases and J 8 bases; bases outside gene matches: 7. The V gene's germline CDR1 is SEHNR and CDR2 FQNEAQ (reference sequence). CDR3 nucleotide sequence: TGTGCCAGCAGCGCCGACAGGGGCTACGGCTACACCTTC. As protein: CASSADRGYGYTF.

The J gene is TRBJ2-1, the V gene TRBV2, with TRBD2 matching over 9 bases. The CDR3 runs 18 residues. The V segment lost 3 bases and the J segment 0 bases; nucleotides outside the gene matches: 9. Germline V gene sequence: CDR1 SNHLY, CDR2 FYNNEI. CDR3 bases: TGTGCCAGCAGTGATAGCGGGGGCTCCTATAGCTCCTACAATGAGCAGTTCTTC. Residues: CASSDSGGSYSSYNEQFF. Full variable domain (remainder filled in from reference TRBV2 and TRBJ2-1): EPEVTQTPSHQVTQMGQEVILRCVPISNHLYFYWYRQILGQKVEFLVSFYNNEISEKSEIFDDQFSVERPDGSNFTLKIRSTKLEDSAMYFCASSDSGGSYSSYNEQFFGPGTRLTVL.

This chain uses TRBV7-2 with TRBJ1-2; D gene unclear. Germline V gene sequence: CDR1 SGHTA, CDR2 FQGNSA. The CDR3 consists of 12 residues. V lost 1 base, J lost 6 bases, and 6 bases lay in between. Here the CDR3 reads CASSLGPNGYTF. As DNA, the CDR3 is TGTGCCAGCAGCTTAGGACCGAATGGCTACACCTTC.

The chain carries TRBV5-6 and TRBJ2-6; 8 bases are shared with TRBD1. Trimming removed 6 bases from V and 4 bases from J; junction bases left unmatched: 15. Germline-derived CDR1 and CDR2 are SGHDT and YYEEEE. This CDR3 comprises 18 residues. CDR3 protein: CASIGTGGLLAGANVLTF. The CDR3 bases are TGTGCCAGCATCGGTACAGGGGGACTGCTGGCGGGGGCCAACGTCCTGACTTTC.

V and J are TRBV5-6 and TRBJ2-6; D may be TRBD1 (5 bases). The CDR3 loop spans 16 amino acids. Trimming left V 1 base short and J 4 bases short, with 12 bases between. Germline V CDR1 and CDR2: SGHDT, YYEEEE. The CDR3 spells CASSLNRMWGANVLTF. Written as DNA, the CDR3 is TGTGCCAGCAGCTTGAACAGGATGTGGGGGGCCAACGTCCTGACTTTC. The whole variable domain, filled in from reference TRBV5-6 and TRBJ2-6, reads DAGVTQSPTHLIKTRGQQVTLRCSPKSGHDTVSWYQQALGQGPQFIFQYYEEEERQRGNFPDRFSGHQFPNYSSELNVNALLLGDSALYLCASSLNRMWGANVLTFGAGSRLTVL.

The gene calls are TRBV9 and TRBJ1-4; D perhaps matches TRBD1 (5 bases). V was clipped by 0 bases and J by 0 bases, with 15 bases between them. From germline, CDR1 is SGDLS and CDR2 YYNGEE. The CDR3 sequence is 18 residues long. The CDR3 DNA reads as TGTGCCAGCAGCGTAGGATATGGGGGAGGATCAACTAATGAAAAACTGTTTTTT. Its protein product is CASSVGYGGGSTNEKLFF.

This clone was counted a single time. CDR3 protein: CASSLSAAVNSPLHF. The DNA of the CDR3 is TGTGCCAGCAGTTTATCGGCAGCGGTTAATTCACCCCTCCACTTT. The chain recombines TRBV27 with TRBJ1-6, with unresolved D. The length of the CDR3 is 15 residues. CDR1 and CDR2 from the germline V gene are MNHEY and SMNVEV (reference sequence). The ends were cut back, 0 bases at V and 6 bases at J, with 9 bases in the middle.

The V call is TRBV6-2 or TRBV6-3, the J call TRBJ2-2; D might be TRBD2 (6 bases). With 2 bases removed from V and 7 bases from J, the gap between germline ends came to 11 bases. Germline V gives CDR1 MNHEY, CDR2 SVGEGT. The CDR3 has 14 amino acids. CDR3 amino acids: CASSYAGRVGELFF. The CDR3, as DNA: TGTGCCAGCAGTTACGCCGGGAGAGTCGGGGAGCTGTTTTTT.

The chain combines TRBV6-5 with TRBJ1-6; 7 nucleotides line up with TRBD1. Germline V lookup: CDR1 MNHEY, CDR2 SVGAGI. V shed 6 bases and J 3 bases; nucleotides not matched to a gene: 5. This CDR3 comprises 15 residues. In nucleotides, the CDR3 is TGTGCCAGCAGGCTACAGGGGAACTATAATTCACCCCTCCACTTT. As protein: CASRLQGNYNSPLHF.

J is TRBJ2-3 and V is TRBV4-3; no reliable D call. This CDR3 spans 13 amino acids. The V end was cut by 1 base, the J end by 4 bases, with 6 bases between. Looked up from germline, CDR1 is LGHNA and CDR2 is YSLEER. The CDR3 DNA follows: TGCGCCAGCAGCCAAGTTGGCGCAGATACGCAGTATTTT. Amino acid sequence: CASSQVGADTQYF.

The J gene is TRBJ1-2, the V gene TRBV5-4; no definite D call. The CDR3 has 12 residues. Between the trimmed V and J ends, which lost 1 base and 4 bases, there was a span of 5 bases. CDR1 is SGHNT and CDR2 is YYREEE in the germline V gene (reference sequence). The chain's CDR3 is CASSLPGYGYTF. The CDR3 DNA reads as TGTGCCAGCAGCTTGCCGGGCTATGGCTACACCTTC. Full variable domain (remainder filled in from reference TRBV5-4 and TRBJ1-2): ETGVTQSPTHLIKTRGQQVTLRCSSQSGHNTVSWYQQALGQGPQFIFQYYREEENGRGNFPPRFSGLQFPNYSSELNVNALELDDSALYLCASSLPGYGYTFGSGTRLTVV.

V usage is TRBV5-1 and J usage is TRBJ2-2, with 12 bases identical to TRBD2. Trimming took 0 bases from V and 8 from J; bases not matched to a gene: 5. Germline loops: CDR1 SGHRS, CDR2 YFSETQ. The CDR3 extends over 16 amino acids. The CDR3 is CASSLASGGATGELFF. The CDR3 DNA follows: TGCGCCAGCAGCTTGGCTAGCGGGGGGGCCACTGGGGAGCTGTTTTTT.

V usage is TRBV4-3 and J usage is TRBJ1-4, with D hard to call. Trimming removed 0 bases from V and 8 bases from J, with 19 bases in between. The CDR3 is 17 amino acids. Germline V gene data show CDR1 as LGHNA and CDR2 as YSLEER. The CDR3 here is CASSQDLSRGGNEKLFF. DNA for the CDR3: TGCGCCAGCAGCCAAGATCTAAGCCGGGGAGGTAACGAAAAACTGTTTTTT.

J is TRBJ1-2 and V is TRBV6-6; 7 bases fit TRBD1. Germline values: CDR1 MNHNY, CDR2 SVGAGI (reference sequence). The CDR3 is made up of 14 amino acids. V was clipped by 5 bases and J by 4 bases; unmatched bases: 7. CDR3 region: CASSTDRVSYGYTF. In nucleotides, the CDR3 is TGTGCCAGCAGTACCGACAGGGTCAGCTATGGCTACACCTTC.

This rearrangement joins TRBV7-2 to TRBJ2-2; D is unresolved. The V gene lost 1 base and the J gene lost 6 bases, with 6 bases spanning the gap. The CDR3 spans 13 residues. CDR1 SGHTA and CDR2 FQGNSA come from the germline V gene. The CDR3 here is CASSLGVPGELFF. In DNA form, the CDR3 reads TGTGCCAGCAGCTTAGGGGTTCCCGGGGAGCTGTTTTTT.

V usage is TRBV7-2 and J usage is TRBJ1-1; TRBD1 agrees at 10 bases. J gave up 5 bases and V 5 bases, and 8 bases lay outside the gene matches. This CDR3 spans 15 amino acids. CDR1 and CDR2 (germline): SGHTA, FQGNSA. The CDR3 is CASSPRDRGFTEAFF. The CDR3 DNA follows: TGTGCCAGCAGCCCCCGGGACAGGGGTTTTACTGAAGCTTTCTTT.